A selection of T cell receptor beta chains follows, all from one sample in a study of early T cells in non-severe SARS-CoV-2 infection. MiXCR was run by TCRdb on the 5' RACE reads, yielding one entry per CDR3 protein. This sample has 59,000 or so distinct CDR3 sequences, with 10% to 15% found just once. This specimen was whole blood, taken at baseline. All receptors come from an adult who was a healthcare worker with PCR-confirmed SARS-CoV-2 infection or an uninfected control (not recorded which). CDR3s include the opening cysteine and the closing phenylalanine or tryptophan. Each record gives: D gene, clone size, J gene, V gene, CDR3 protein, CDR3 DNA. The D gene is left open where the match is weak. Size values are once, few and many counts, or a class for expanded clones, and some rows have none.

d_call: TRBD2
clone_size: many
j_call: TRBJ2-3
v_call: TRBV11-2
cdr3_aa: CASSLEGLPSGAQYF
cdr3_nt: TGTGCCAGCAGCTTAGAGGGACTGCCCAGCGGGGCGCAGTATTTT

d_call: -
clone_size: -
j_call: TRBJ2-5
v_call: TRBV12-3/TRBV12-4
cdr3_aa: CASSWPRETQYF
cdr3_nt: TGTGCCAGCAGCTGGCCACGGGAGACCCAGTACTTC

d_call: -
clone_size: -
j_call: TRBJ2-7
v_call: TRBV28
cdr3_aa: CASSTGFAGDEQYF
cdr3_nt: TGTGCCAGCAGTACAGGGTTTGCGGGAGACGAGCAGTACTTC

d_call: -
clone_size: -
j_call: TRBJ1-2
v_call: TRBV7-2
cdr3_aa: CASSLELGDGYTF
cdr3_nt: TGTGCCAGCAGCTTAGAGTTGGGGGATGGCTACACCTTC

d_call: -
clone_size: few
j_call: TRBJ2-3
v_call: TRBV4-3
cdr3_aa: CASSQGLMLGTDTQYF
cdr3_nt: TGCGCCAGCAGCCAAGGTTTGATGTTGGGCACAGATACGCAGTATTTT

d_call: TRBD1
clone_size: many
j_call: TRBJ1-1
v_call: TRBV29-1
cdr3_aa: CSVGTGFYTEAFF
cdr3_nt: TGCAGCGTTGGGACAGGGTTCTACACTGAAGCTTTCTTT

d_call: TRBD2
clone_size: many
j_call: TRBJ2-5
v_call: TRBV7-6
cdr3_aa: CASSLPGNFSGSLLRAQYF
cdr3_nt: TGTGCCAGCAGTTTACCGGGGAATTTTAGCGGGAGTCTTTTGAGGGCCCAGTACTTC

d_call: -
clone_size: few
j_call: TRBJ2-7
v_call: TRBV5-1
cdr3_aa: CASRPSSYEQYF
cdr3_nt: TGCGCCAGCAGACCCAGCTCCTACGAGCAGTACTTC

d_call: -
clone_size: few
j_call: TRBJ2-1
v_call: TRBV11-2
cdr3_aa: CASSSGTPSYNEQFF
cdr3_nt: TGTGCCAGCAGCTCCGGGACACCCTCCTACAATGAGCAGTTCTTC

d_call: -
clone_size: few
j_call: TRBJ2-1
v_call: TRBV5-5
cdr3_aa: CASSLVLNRAYNEQFF
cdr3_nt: TGTGCCAGCAGCCTGGTCTTGAACAGGGCCTACAATGAGCAGTTCTTC

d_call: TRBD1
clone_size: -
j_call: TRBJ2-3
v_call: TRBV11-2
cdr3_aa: CASSELRDSSHTQYF
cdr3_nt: TGTGCCAGCAGCGAGCTCCGGGACAGCAGCCATACGCAGTATTTT

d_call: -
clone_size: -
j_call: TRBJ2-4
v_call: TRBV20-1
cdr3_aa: CSARDLGLAKNIQYF
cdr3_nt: TGCAGTGCTAGAGATCTGGGTCTAGCCAAAAACATTCAGTACTTC

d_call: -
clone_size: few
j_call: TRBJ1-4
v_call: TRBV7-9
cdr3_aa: CASSPAPNEKLFF
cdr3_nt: TGTGCCAGCAGCCCCGCCCCTAATGAAAAACTGTTTTTT

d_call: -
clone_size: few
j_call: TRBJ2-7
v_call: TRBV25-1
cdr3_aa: CASSERALTHARAEQYF
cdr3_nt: TGTGCCAGCAGTGAAAGGGCCCTGACCCATGCACGGGCCGAGCAGTACTTC

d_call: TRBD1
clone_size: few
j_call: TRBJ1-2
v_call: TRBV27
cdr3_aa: CASSLSGQGYGYTF
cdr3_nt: TGTGCCAGCAGTTTATCGGGACAGGGTTATGGCTACACCTTC

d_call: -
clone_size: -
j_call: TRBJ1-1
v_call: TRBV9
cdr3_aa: CASSPMTGGRTEAFF
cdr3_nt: TGTGCCAGCAGCCCAATGACGGGGGGGCGTACTGAAGCTTTCTTT

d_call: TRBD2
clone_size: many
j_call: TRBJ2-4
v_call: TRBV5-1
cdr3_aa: CASRHGLAGENIQYF
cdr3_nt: TGCGCCAGCAGACATGGACTAGCGGGGGAAAACATTCAGTACTTC

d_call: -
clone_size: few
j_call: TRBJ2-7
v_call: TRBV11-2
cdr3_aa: CASSLDISNTYEQYF
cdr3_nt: TGTGCCAGCAGCTTAGATATATCTAATACCTACGAGCAGTACTTC

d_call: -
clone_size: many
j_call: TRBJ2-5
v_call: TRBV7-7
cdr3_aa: CASSQDRAGQETQYF
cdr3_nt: TGTGCCAGCAGCCAAGACAGGGCGGGACAAGAGACCCAGTACTTC

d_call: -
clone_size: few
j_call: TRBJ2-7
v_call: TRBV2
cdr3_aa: CASSLPRALSSYEQYF
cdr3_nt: TGTGCCAGCAGTCTCCCCCGGGCCCTAAGCTCCTACGAGCAGTACTTC

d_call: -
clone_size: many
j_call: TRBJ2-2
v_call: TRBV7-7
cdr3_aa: CAIPTYPGNTGELFF
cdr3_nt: TGTGCCATCCCCACTTACCCGGGGAACACCGGGGAGCTGTTTTTT

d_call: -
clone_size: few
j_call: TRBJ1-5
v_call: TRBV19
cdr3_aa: CASSPRQENQPQHF
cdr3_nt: TGTGCCAGTAGTCCCCGACAGGAGAATCAGCCCCAGCATTTT

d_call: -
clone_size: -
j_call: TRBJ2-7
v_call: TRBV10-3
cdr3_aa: CATRIPGRDEQYF
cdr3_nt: TGTGCCACCCGCATCCCGGGAAGGGACGAGCAGTACTTC

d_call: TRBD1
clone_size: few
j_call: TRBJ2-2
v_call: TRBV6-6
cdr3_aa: CASSPRTGVNTGELFF
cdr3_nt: TGTGCCAGCAGTCCCAGGACAGGGGTTAACACCGGGGAGCTGTTTTTT

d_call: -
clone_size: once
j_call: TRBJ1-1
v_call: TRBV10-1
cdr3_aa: CASSEYPSAEAFF
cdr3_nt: TGCGCCAGCAGTGAATACCCGTCCGCTGAAGCTTTCTTT